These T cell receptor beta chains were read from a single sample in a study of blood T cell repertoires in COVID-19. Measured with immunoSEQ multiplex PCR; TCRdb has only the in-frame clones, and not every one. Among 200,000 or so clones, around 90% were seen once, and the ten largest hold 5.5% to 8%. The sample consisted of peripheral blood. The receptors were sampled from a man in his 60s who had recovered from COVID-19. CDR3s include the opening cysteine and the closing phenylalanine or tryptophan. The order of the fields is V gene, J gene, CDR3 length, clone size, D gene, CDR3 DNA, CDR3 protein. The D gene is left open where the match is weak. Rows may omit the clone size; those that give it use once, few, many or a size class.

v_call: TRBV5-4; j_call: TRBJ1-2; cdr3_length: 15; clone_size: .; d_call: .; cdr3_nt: TGTGCCAGCAGCTTGGACAGGGTAGCAAGTGGGGGCTACACCTTC; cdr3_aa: CASSLDRVASGGYTF
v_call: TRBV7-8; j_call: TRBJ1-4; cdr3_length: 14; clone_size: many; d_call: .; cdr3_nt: TGTGCCAGCAGCTTGACAGGACTTAATGAAAAACTGTTTTTT; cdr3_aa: CASSLTGLNEKLFF
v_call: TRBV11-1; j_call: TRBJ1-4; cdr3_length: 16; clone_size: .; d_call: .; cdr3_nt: TGTGCCAGCAGCTTCCGGGGTTTCCAAGCGGGTGAAAAACTGTTTTTT; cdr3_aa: CASSFRGFQAGEKLFF
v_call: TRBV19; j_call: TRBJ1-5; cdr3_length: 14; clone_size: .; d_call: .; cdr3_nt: TGTGCCAGTCACCACGGCGGGCTGGGTCAGCCCCAGCATTTT; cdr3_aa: CASHHGGLGQPQHF
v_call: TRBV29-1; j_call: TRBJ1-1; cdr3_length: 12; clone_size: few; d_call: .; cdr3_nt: TGCAGCGTTGATGACGACGGGACTGAAGCTTTCTTT; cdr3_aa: CSVDDDGTEAFF
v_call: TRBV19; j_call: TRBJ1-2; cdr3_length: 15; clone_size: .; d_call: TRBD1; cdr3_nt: TGTGCCAGCCGACGGAGAACAGGGGGAGGCTATGGCTACACCTTC; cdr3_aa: CASRRRTGGGYGYTF
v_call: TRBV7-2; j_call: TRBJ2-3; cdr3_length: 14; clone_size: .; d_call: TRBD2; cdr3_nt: TGTGCCAGCAGCCAGACTAGCGGCACAGATACGCAGTATTTT; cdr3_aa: CASSQTSGTDTQYF
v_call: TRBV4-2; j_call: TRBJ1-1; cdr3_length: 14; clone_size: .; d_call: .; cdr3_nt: TGTGCCAGCAGCCAACGACAGATGGCCACTGAAGCTTTCTTT; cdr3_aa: CASSQRQMATEAFF
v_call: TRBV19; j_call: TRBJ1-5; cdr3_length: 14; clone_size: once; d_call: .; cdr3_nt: TGTGCCAGTAGTATAGTTCGGACAGATCAGCCCCAGCATTTT; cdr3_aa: CASSIVRTDQPQHF
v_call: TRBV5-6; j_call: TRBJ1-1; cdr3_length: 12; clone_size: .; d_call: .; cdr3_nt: TGTGCCAGCAGCTTCAGGGGCACTGAAGCTTTCTTT; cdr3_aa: CASSFRGTEAFF
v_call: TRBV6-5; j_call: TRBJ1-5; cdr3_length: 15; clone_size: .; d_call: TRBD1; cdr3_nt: TGTGCCAGCAGTCACAGGGGGTGGTCGGATCAGCCCCAGCATTTT; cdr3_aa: CASSHRGWSDQPQHF
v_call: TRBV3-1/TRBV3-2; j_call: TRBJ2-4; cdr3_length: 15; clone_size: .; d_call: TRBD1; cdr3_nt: TGTGCCAGCAGCCAACCTGACAGGGCAAAAAACATTCAGTACTTC; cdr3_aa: CASSQPDRAKNIQYF
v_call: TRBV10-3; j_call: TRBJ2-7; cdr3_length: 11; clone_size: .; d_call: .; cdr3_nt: TGTGCCATCAGTATGGCTGGTGAGCAGTACTTC; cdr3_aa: CAISMAGEQYF
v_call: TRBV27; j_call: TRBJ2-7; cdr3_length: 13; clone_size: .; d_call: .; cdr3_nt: TGTGCCAGCAAACTCCACTCAGGGCTCGAGCAGTACTTC; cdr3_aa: CASKLHSGLEQYF
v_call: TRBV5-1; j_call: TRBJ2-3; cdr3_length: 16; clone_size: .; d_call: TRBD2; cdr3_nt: TGCGCCAGCAGCATAACTAGCGGGGGAAGCACAGATACGCAGTATTTT; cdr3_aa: CASSITSGGSTDTQYF
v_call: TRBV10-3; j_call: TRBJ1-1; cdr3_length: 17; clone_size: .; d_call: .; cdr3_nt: TGTGCCATCAGTGAGGGAGGTTTTTGGGGGGAGAACACTGAAGCTTTCTTT; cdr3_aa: CAISEGGFWGENTEAFF
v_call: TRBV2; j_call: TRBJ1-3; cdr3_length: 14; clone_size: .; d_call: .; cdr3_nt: TGTGCCAGCAGCGAGGCGGGCAGAGGGGGAGCCATTAATTTT; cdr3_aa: CASSEAGRGGAINF
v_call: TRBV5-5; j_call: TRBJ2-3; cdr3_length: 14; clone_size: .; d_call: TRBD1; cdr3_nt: TGTGCCAGCAGCTTCACAGGGGGCACAGATACGCAGTATTTT; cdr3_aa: CASSFTGGTDTQYF
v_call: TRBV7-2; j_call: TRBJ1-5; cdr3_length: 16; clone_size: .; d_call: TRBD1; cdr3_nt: TGTGCCAGCAGCTTAGCCGGGGCAGGGGGTCAACAGCCCCAGCATTTT; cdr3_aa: CASSLAGAGGQQPQHF
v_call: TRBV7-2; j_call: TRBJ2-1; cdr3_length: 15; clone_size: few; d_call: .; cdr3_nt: TGTGCCAGCAGCCCGGACAGAGGGCCCTACAATGAGCAGTTCTTC; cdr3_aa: CASSPDRGPYNEQFF
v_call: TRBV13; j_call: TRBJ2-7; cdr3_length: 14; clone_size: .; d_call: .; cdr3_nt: TGTGCCAGCAGCCCTGGACAGCTTTCCTACGAGCAGTACTTC; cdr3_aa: CASSPGQLSYEQYF
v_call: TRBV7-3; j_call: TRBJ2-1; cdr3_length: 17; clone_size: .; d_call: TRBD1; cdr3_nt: TGTGCCAGCAGCTCATCCGGGACAGGGGCTTTCGGGAATGAGCAGTTCTTC; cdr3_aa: CASSSSGTGAFGNEQFF
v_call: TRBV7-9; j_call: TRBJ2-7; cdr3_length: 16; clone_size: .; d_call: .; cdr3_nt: TGTGCCAGCAGCTTAGTCGGCGCAACGGGGAGCTTAGAGCAGTACTTC; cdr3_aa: CASSLVGATGSLEQYF
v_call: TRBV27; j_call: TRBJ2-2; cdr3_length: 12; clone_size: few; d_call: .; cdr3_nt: TGTGCCAGCAGTTTACTTACCGGGGAGCTGTTTTTT; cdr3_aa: CASSLLTGELFF
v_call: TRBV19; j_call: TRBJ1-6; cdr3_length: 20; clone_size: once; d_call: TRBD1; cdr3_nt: TGTGCCAGTAGTATAGATCCGATAAGACAGGGGAGCTCCTATAATTCACCCCTCCACTTT; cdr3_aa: CASSIDPIRQGSSYNSPLHF
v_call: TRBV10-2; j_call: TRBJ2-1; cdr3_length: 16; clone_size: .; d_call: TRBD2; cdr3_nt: TGCGCCAGCAGTGTGGGGCGACTAGCGGTCTACAATGAGCAGTTCTTC; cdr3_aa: CASSVGRLAVYNEQFF
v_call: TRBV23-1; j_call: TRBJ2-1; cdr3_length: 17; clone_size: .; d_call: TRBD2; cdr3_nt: TGCGCCAGCACCACGGGACTAGCGGGGACCTCCTACAATGAGCAGTTCTTC; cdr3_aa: CASTTGLAGTSYNEQFF
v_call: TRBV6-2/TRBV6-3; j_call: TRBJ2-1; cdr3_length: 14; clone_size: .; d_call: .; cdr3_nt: TGTGCCAGCAGCCGCCAGAGGTCCTACAATGAGCAGTTCTTC; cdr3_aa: CASSRQRSYNEQFF
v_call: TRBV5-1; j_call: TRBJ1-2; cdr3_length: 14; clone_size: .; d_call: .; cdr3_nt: TGCGCCAGCTCAACGGACCAGGGATCATATGGCTACACCTTC; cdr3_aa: CASSTDQGSYGYTF
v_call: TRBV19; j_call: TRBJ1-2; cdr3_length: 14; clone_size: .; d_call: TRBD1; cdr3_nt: TGTGCCAGTAGTAGGGGACAGGGGTCCTATGGCTACACCTTC; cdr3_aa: CASSRGQGSYGYTF
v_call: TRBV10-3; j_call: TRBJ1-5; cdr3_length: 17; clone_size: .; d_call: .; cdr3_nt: TGTGCCATCAGTGAGTCGAAAAGGGGAGGGGTCAATCAGCCCCAGCATTTT; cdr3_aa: CAISESKRGGVNQPQHF
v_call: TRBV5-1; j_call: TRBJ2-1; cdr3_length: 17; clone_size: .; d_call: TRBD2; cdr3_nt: TGCGCCAGCAGCTTCTGGACTAGCGGGGGCGTAGGTAATGAGCAGTTCTTC; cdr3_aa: CASSFWTSGGVGNEQFF
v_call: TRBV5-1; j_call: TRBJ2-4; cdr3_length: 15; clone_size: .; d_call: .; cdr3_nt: TGCGCCAGCAGCTTGGGAGGTTTAGCCAAAAACATTCAGTACTTC; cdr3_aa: CASSLGGLAKNIQYF
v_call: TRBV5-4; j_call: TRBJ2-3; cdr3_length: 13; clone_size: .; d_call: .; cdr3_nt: TGTGCCAGCCGCGAGACTGGCACAGATACGCAGTATTTT; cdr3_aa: CASRETGTDTQYF
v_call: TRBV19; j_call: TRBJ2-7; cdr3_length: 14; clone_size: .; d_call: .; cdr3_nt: TGTGCCAGCCGTGACAGGTCGAGCTCCTACGAGCAGTACTTC; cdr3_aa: CASRDRSSSYEQYF
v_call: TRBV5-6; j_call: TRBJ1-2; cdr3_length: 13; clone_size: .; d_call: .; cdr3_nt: TGTGCCAGCAGCCCAGGGGCCTCCTATGGCTACACCTTC; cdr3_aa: CASSPGASYGYTF
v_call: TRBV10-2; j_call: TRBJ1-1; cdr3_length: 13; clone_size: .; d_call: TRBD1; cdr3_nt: TGCGCCAGCAGGAACTCAGGGGGCACTGAAGCTTTCTTT; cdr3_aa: CASRNSGGTEAFF